This TCR beta chain appears in the sequencing data of a study of T cell responses to AZD1222 COVID-19 vaccine. Here immunoSEQ multiplex PCR was the method, and the copy in TCRdb shows in-frame clones only, minus some. The sample records approximately 140,000 clones, more than 75% being singletons. Study-wide points: Reportedly, nearly half of unique spike TCRs recognized epitopes outside B.1.351/B.1.1.7 mutations.

Concerning this clone itself: Its antigen is as yet unknown.

In germline, CDR1 is SEHNR, CDR2 FQNEAQ (reference sequence). The V segment lost 0 bases and the J segment 7 bases; nucleotides outside the gene matches: 11. CDR3 size: 17 residues. The sequence derives from an adult in good health. This sequence joins TRBV7-9 and TRBJ2-1, with 8 bases that match TRBD1. This specimen was peripheral blood, taken on day 0 of AZD1222 vaccination. CDR3 protein: CASSLAWTGTLRNEQFF. In DNA, the CDR3 is TGTGCCAGCAGCTTAGCTTGGACAGGGACGCTACGTAATGAGCAGTTCTTC.